The rows below give T cell receptor beta chains drawn from one sample of a study of cytomegalovirus exposure and HLA in healthy donors. Measured with immunoSEQ multiplex PCR; TCRdb has only the in-frame clones, and not every one. The table records about 160,000 clones, around 80% of them present only once. Material for sequencing was PBMCs. The receptors here all came from a man aged 45-65 years in good health and CMV-seropositive. The CDR3 runs from the conserved cysteine through the conserved F or W. A D gene is named only where the DNA matches it firmly. Some rows mark clone size as missing; the rest say once, few, many or name a class of expanded clone.

clone_size j_call v_call d_call cdr3_nt cdr3_aa
- TRBJ1-1 TRBV9 - TGTGCCAGCAGCGTAGATTGGAGGGGTTCGAACACTGAAGCTTTCTTT CASSVDWRGSNTEAFF
- TRBJ1-3 TRBV30 - TGTGCCCACTGGACACTCGGGGGGCGCGGAAACACCATATATTTT CAHWTLGGRGNTIYF
once TRBJ2-5 TRBV11-2 TRBD2 TGTGCCAGCAGCCTGACTAGCGGCGAAGAGACCCAGTACTTC CASSLTSGEETQYF
few TRBJ1-5 TRBV10-3 TRBD1 TGTGCCTCCGGACAGGGGGGAAGCAATCAGCCCCAGCATTTT CASGQGGSNQPQHF
- TRBJ2-1 TRBV9 - TGTGCCAGCAGCGGGGGGACAAGCTACAATGAGCAGTTCTTC CASSGGTSYNEQFF
- TRBJ1-3 TRBV29-1 TRBD1 TGCAGCGTTGCGGGACAGGGAAACACCATATATTTT CSVAGQGNTIYF
- TRBJ2-3 TRBV13 TRBD2 TGTGCCAGCAGCTTAGGCCCTAGCGGGAGCACTACGCAGTATTTT CASSLGPSGSTTQYF
- TRBJ1-3 TRBV5-1 TRBD1 TGCGCCAGCAGCCCGGACAGGGCATTCTCTGGAAACACCATATATTTT CASSPDRAFSGNTIYF
- TRBJ1-1 TRBV15 - TGTGCCACCAGCAGAGCTAGACAGGAAGCTTTCTTT CATSRARQEAFF
- TRBJ2-5 TRBV10-1 - TGCGCCAGCAGTGGAGGAGGAAAGCAAGAGACCCAGTACTTC CASSGGGKQETQYF
- TRBJ2-1 TRBV10-1 TRBD2 TGCGCCAGCAGTGATTCCAAAAGTGGCGGGAGGGACAATGAGCAGTTCTTC CASSDSKSGGRDNEQFF
- TRBJ1-2 TRBV7-9 TRBD1 TGTGCCAGCAGCTTAGGGACAGGGTTGGACTATGGCTACACCTTC CASSLGTGLDYGYTF
once TRBJ1-5 TRBV2 TRBD1 TGTGCCAGCCGAGAGTTTACAGGGGGAGAGGTGCCCCAGCATTTT CASREFTGGEVPQHF
- TRBJ1-6 TRBV2 - TGTGCCAGCAGTGAATGGGCAAGCCAACCCCTCCACTTT CASSEWASQPLHF
- TRBJ2-1 TRBV6-4 - TGTGCCAGCAGTGACAACGGACTGGGGAATGAGCAGTTCTTC CASSDNGLGNEQFF
- TRBJ1-5 TRBV5-1 TRBD1 TGCGCCAGCAGCTTGGCCGGGACAGGCAATCAGCCCCAGCATTTT CASSLAGTGNQPQHF
- TRBJ1-2 TRBV5-4 TRBD1 TGTGCCAGCACCATGGACAGGGGTGGCTACACCTTC CASTMDRGGYTF
- TRBJ2-7 TRBV10-2 TRBD2 TGCGCCAGCAACCCGACTAGCGGGGGACCCTACGAGCAGTACTTC CASNPTSGGPYEQYF
- TRBJ2-1 TRBV5-1 - TGCGCCAGCAGCTTGGTGCTAGAGAATAATGAGCAGTTCTTC CASSLVLENNEQFF
- TRBJ2-3 TRBV19 TRBD2 TGTGCCAGTAGTATATTAGCGGGAACAGATACGCAGTATTTT CASSILAGTDTQYF
few TRBJ2-1 TRBV9 - TGTGCCAGCAGCGTAGGAGCGGCGCCCTCTGATAATGAGCAGTTCTTC CASSVGAAPSDNEQFF
- TRBJ2-2 TRBV5-1 - TGCGCCAGCAAAGGGACTCCTAACACCGGGGAGCTGTTTTTT CASKGTPNTGELFF
- TRBJ2-7 TRBV18 - TGTGCCAGCTCATCCAGGCGGGCAGTCCTCGAGCAGTACTTC CASSSRRAVLEQYF
- TRBJ1-6 TRBV9 TRBD1 TGTGCCAGCAGCGTATCACAGGGGGGATATTCACCCCTCCACTTT CASSVSQGGYSPLHF
- TRBJ2-2 TRBV10-1 TRBD1 TGCGCCAGCAGTGACCTCAGGGGGCCTAGCACCGGGGAGCTGTTTTTT CASSDLRGPSTGELFF
- TRBJ2-3 TRBV28 - TGTGCCAGCACCCTGGGGCCTAGCACAGATACGCAGTATTTT CASTLGPSTDTQYF
- TRBJ1-1 TRBV2 - TGTGCCAGCAAGGGGGACATAGGAACTGAAGCTTTCTTT CASKGDIGTEAFF
- TRBJ2-7 TRBV5-1 - TGCGCCAGCAGCTTGGATCGGACAGCATCCTACGAGCAGTACTTC CASSLDRTASYEQYF
- TRBJ1-1 TRBV27 TRBD1 TGTGCCAGCAGTTTTTGGGCGTTGGGACAGCCAAACACTGAAGCTTTCTTT CASSFWALGQPNTEAFF
few TRBJ2-3 TRBV11-2 - TGTGCCAGCAGCTTGAATGGAGCGGGCCGCACAGATACGCAGTATTTT CASSLNGAGRTDTQYF
- TRBJ2-7 TRBV27 - TGTGCCAGCAGTTCTATTCCGGGTTATAGCTCCTACGAGCAGTACTTC CASSSIPGYSSYEQYF
few TRBJ1-2 TRBV5-1 TRBD1 TGCGCCAGCAGCTCGGCCGGGACAGGGGATGGCTACACCTTC CASSSAGTGDGYTF
few TRBJ2-7 TRBV6-1 - TGTGCCAGCAGTGAAGCGCTTCGAAAGGACACCACCTACGAGCAGTACTTC CASSEALRKDTTYEQYF
once TRBJ1-1 TRBV15 - TGTGCCACCAGCTCTCCGGACAGTCTCACTGAAGCTTTCTTT CATSSPDSLTEAFF
- TRBJ2-7 TRBV11-3 - TGTGCCAGCAGCGGCACGGGCGAGCAGTACTTC CASSGTGEQYF
- TRBJ2-7 TRBV4-2 - TGTGCCAGCAGTAACCGGGACTTAGGGGCCTACGAGCAGTACTTC CASSNRDLGAYEQYF
once TRBJ2-1 TRBV5-1 TRBD2 TGCGCCAGCAGCGCTGCGGGACTAACGAGCGATGAGCAGTTCTTC CASSAAGLTSDEQFF
- TRBJ2-3 TRBV2 TRBD2 TGTGCCAGCAGTAATACCGGGACTAGGGCAGATACGCAGTATTTT CASSNTGTRADTQYF
- TRBJ1-4 TRBV19 - TGTGCCAGTAGCAAGGGAGTGACTAATGAAAAACTGTTTTTT CASSKGVTNEKLFF
- TRBJ2-3 TRBV5-1 TRBD2 TGCGCCACCGGACTAGCGGGAGCAAAAGATACGCAGTATTTT CATGLAGAKDTQYF
- TRBJ1-5 TRBV6-1 TRBD1 TGTGCCAGCAGTGAAAGAGGGGGACAGGCCCAGCCCCAGCATTTT CASSERGGQAQPQHF
- TRBJ1-1 TRBV6-1 TRBD1 TGTGCCAGCCTACTTGGACAGGGGAATACTGAAGCTTTCTTT CASLLGQGNTEAFF
- TRBJ1-2 TRBV7-2 - TGTGCCAGCAGCTTAGGTTCCGGTGGCTACACCTTC CASSLGSGGYTF
- TRBJ2-5 TRBV5-6 TRBD1 TGTGCCAGCAGCTTGGTCCTACAGGGGAACCAAGAGACCCAGTACTTC CASSLVLQGNQETQYF
- TRBJ2-3 TRBV5-6 TRBD1 TGTGCCAGCACCAAATTAGGGGGGACAGGGCGTATCACAGATACGCAGTATTTT CASTKLGGTGRITDTQYF